These 16 T cell receptor beta chains were all obtained from the same sample, sequenced in a study of T cell responses to AZD1222 COVID-19 vaccine. The table came from immunoSEQ multiplex PCR; TCRdb's copy has only in-frame clones and leaves some out. Here the sample spans 150,000 to 200,000 clones, roughly 92% being singletons. This specimen consisted of peripheral blood, obtained on day 0 of AZD1222 vaccination. Every receptor here comes from an adult in good health.

The chain recombines TRBV24-1 with TRBJ2-3; unclear D gene. Trimming took off 2 bases at V and 3 bases at J, with 11 bases between the two ends. The CDR3 has 15 residues. Germline V gives CDR1 KGHDR, CDR2 SFDVKD. The DNA of the CDR3 is TGTGCCACCAGTGATTCAGGAACCTTGACAGATACGCAGTATTTT. Translation gives CATSDSGTLTDTQYF.

The gene calls are TRBV29-1 and TRBJ1-1; 10 nucleotides align to TRBD1. CDR1 SQVTM and CDR2 ANQGSEA come from the germline V gene. The CDR3 length is 12 residues. The ends lost 7 bases at V and 4 bases at J; junction bases unmatched: 3. CDR3 DNA: TGCAGCGCCCGACAGGGGGCCACTGAAGCTTTCTTT. Protein sequence: CSARQGATEAFF.

The rearrangement links TRBV28 to TRBJ2-7; 11 bases are a match to TRBD2. Germline lookup yields CDR1 MDHEN and CDR2 SYDVKM. The length of the CDR3 is 17 residues. V was clipped by 4 bases and J by 4 bases; unmatched bases: 12. CDR3 region: CASSSPITSGRIYEQYF. The CDR3 region has the DNA TGTGCCAGCAGTTCTCCGATCACTAGCGGGAGAATTTACGAGCAGTACTTC.

The chain uses TRBV28 and TRBJ1-1, with TRBD1 matching over 9 bases. There are 15 residues in the CDR3. Looked up from germline, CDR1 is MDHEN and CDR2 is SYDVKM. The junction had 8 bases not matched to a gene; V was cut back by 4 bases and J by 5 bases. The CDR3 DNA reads as TGTGCCAGCAGTTACCGACTGACAGGGGGGACTGAAGCTTTCTTT. As protein: CASSYRLTGGTEAFF.

This chain uses TRBV10-3 with TRBJ1-1; D gene unclear. The CDR3 extends over 15 amino acids. The germline V gene has CDR1 ENHRY and CDR2 SYGVKD. V lost 7 bases to trimming and J lost 0 bases, with 15 bases between them. The CDR3 loop reads CAIMSSRALNTEAFF. DNA of the CDR3: TGTGCCATCATGTCGTCCCGGGCACTGAACACTGAAGCTTTCTTT.

The chain joins TRBV5-1 to TRBJ1-5; 10 bases map to TRBD1. The CDR3 runs 15 residues. Germline V CDR1 and CDR2: SGHRS, YFSETQ. The V and J ends lost 0 bases and 4 bases, in that order; junction bases with no gene match: 1. The CDR3 sequence is CASSLGDRGNQPQHF. CDR3 sequence (DNA): TGCGCCAGCAGCTTGGGGGACAGGGGAAATCAGCCCCAGCATTTT.

The chain has TRBV9 and TRBJ2-1; D possibly corresponds to TRBD2 (6 bases). The CDR3 runs 16 residues. V lost 4 bases, J lost 0 bases, and 14 bases lay in between. The V gene's germline CDR1 is SGDLS and CDR2 YYNGEE. The CDR3 region is CASSTVGGSSYNEQFF. The DNA of the CDR3 is TGTGCCAGCAGCACGGTGGGGGGTAGCTCCTACAATGAGCAGTTCTTC. Drawing the rest from reference TRBV9 and TRBJ2-1, the complete variable domain is DSGVTQTPKHLITATGQRVTLRCSPRSGDLSVYWYQQSLDQGLQFLIQYYNGEERAKGNILERFSAQQFPDLHSELNLSSLELGDSALYFCASSTVGGSSYNEQFFGPGTRLTVL.

This chain connects TRBV2 to TRBJ1-5; D gene uncertain. The CDR3 totals 16 residues. Trimming removed 2 bases at V and 4 bases at J, with 15 bases between. Germline-derived CDR1 and CDR2 are SNHLY and FYNNEI. The CDR3 DNA follows: TGTGCCAGCAGTGAAAGGAGGGTGGGTTTAAATCAGCCCCAGCATTTT. It translates to CASSERRVGLNQPQHF.

The chain employs TRBV4-2 and TRBJ1-6; 7 bases align to TRBD1. V lost 0 bases and J lost 10; bases outside the gene matches: 9. The CDR3 is made up of 16 amino acids. Germline CDR1 is LGHNA and CDR2 is YNFKEQ. Here the CDR3 reads CASSQDTSQGGSPLHF. CDR3 nucleotide sequence: TGTGCCAGCAGCCAAGATACGTCCCAGGGGGGCTCACCCCTCCACTTT.

This clone was recorded only once. The V and J genes are TRBV2 and TRBJ1-1; D gene ambiguous. V lost 7 bases and J lost 0, with 9 bases in between. In germline, CDR1 is SNHLY, CDR2 FYNNEI. The CDR3 consists of 13 residues. CDR3: CASNTVMNTEAFF. The CDR3 DNA follows: TGTGCCAGCAATACCGTCATGAACACTGAAGCTTTCTTT.

J is TRBJ2-7 and V is TRBV11-2, with TRBD1 matching over 8 bases. The CDR3 has 15 amino acids. CDR1 is SGHAT, CDR2 FQNNGV, per germline. J was trimmed by 4 bases and V by 6 bases; bases with no gene match: 11. For the CDR3, the DNA is TGTGCCAGCAGAGCCGGGACAGGCCTTGGGTACGAGCAGTACTTC. It yields the protein CASRAGTGLGYEQYF.

This clone came up once. V is TRBV25-1 and J is TRBJ1-1; D possibly corresponds to TRBD1 (6 bases). V was trimmed by 7 bases and J by 3 bases, leaving 15 bases between them. In germline, CDR1 is MGHDK, CDR2 SYGVNS. The CDR3 contains 14 residues. This chain's CDR3 is CASTSLGGDTEAFF. In DNA form, the CDR3 reads TGTGCCAGCACCTCCCTAGGGGGGGACACTGAAGCTTTCTTT.

The chain is built from TRBV4-1 and TRBJ1-3; no clear D gene. The ends were cut back, 3 bases at V and 5 bases at J, with 14 bases in the middle. This CDR3 region has 15 residues. Germline CDR1 and CDR2: MGHRA and YSYEKL. The CDR3 here is CASSQFPGGRNTIYF. DNA for the CDR3: TGCGCCAGCAGCCAGTTTCCAGGCGGAAGAAACACCATATATTTT.

The gene calls are TRBV6-2 or TRBV6-3 and TRBJ1-2, with D unresolved. V was cut by 5 bases and J by 2 bases, with 9 bases left in between. The CDR3 length is 13 residues. Per germline, CDR1 MNHEY and CDR2 SVGEGT. CDR3 protein: CASSRELNYGYTF. The CDR3 bases are TGTGCCAGCAGTCGGGAGTTGAACTATGGCTACACCTTC.

The V and J genes are TRBV3-1 (or the pseudogene TRBV3-2) and TRBJ1-1, with D unresolved. CDR3 length: 13 amino acids. Germline CDR1 is LGHDT and CDR2 is YNNKEL (reference sequence). V dropped 1 base and J dropped 8 bases, with 11 bases sitting between them. The CDR3 nucleotides read TGTGCCAGCAGCCAAGGGCGGACGACCGAAGCTTTCTTT. Translating gives CASSQGRTTEAFF.

The chain recombines TRBV10-3 with TRBJ1-1; D uncertain. V shed 10 bases and J shed 0 bases, with 9 bases lying between them. CDR1 and CDR2 (germline): ENHRY, SYGVKD. The CDR3 is made up of 12 amino acids. CDR3 region: CATSTVNTEAFF. CDR3 coding DNA: TGTGCCACCTCAACAGTGAACACTGAAGCTTTCTTT.